Shown below are 11 T cell receptor beta chains from a single sample sequenced in a study of Ad26.COV2.S vaccination and SARS-CoV-2 variants. Indicated treatment: around 19 received Ad26.COV2.S at low or high dose, single or two shots; about 5 received placebo; per-sample allocation not given. Each sample was drawn 63 days after the first injection (of vaccine or placebo). Libraries were prepared by immunoSEQ multiplex PCR; TCRdb keeps only in-frame clonotypes and omits some of them. The table has about 420,000 clones, 85% to 90% seen once. The specimen was peripheral blood, collected in a trial of Ad26.COV2.S vaccine versus placebo. These receptor sequences come from a person aged 18-60 years who received the Ad26.COV2.S COVID-19 vaccine or a placebo.

This CDR3 is CAWSSSGRVGGTDTQYF. CDR3 sequence (DNA): TGTGCCTGGAGTTCTTCCGGGCGGGTTGGGGGCACAGATACGCAGTATTTT. The chain recombines TRBV30 with TRBJ2-3; perhaps TRBD2 as D (5 bases). This CDR3 has 17 residues. V was shortened by 2 bases and J by 1 base, with 19 bases between the two germline ends. CDR1 and CDR2 from the germline V gene are GTSNPN and SVGIG (reference sequence).

The chain has TRBV5-4 and TRBJ2-1, with 12 bases fitting TRBD2. After removal of 0 bases from V and 7 bases from J, the junction contained 11 bases not matched to a gene. CDR1 SGHNT and CDR2 YYREEE come from the germline V gene (reference sequence). The CDR3 loop spans 18 amino acids. This CDR3 reads CASSLDGLGLAGGNEQFF. The CDR3, as DNA: TGTGCCAGCAGCTTGGACGGACTCGGGCTAGCGGGGGGGAATGAGCAGTTCTTC.

The chain recombines TRBV15 with TRBJ1-3, with D perhaps matching TRBD1 (6 bases). Trimming removed 1 base at V and 3 bases at J, with 7 bases between. This CDR3 region has 14 residues. Germline loops: CDR1 LNHNV, CDR2 YYDKDF (reference sequence). The CDR3 DNA follows: TGTGCCACCAGCAGAGTCAGGGGTGGAAACACCATATATTTT. It codes for CATSRVRGGNTIYF.

The chain is built from TRBV11-2 and TRBJ2-5; 8 bases are shared with TRBD2. With 7 bases clipped from V and 1 base from J, the junction kept 11 bases outside the gene matches. Germline V gives CDR1 SGHAT, CDR2 FQNNGV. CDR3 length equals 16 residues. The CDR3 region has the DNA TGTGCCAGCACCTCCCTTTTCCGGGGGGGCCAAGAGACCCAGTACTTC. Amino acids: CASTSLFRGGQETQYF. Full variable domain (outside the CDR3, taken from reference TRBV11-2 and TRBJ2-5): EAGVAQSPRYKIIEKRQSVAFWCNPISGHATLYWYQQILGQGPKLLIQFQNNGVVDDSQLPKDRFSAERLKGVDSTLKIQPAKLEDSAVYLCASTSLFRGGQETQYFGPGTRLLVL.

The chain is built from TRBV30 and TRBJ2-2, with D perhaps matching TRBD1 (7 bases). In germline, CDR1 is GTSNPN, CDR2 SVGIG (reference sequence). This CDR3 is 15 amino acids long. V was trimmed by 1 base and J by 3 bases, leaving 12 bases between them. The CDR3 bases are TGTGCCTGGAGTGAGGAGGGGGCGCACACCGGGGAGCTGTTTTTT. Protein product: CAWSEEGAHTGELFF.

The V call is TRBV11-2, the J call TRBJ2-1, with 11 positions matching TRBD2. Trimming cost V 4 bases and J 8 bases; bases outside gene matches: 10. The CDR3 is 16 residues long. Per germline, CDR1 SGHAT and CDR2 FQNNGV. CDR3 sequence (DNA): TGTGCCAGCAGCTCCCCACTAGCGGGGGCTCGGGATGAGCAGTTCTTC. Protein product: CASSSPLAGARDEQFF.

The V call is TRBV2, the J call TRBJ1-2; the D is unclear. This CDR3 comprises 14 residues. The V end lost 6 bases, the J end lost 0 bases, and 11 bases lay between the germline ends. Germline CDR1 SNHLY, CDR2 FYNNEI. This chain's CDR3 is CASRATGANYGYTF. CDR3 nucleotide sequence: TGTGCCAGCAGAGCGACGGGAGCTAACTATGGCTACACCTTC. The full variable domain, its missing parts supplied by reference TRBV2 and TRBJ1-2, is EPEVTQTPSHQVTQMGQEVILRCVPISNHLYFYWYRQILGQKVEFLVSFYNNEISEKSEIFDDQFSVERPDGSNFTLKIRSTKLEDSAMYFCASRATGANYGYTFGSGTRLTVV.

The rearrangement uses TRBV19 and TRBJ1-1; 10 nucleotides align to TRBD1. The V segment lost 5 bases and the J segment 4 bases; nucleotides outside the gene matches: 4. There are 14 residues in the CDR3. Germline V gene lookup returns CDR1 LNHDA and CDR2 SQIVND (reference sequence). The CDR3: CASSPRTGGTEAFF. The CDR3 coding sequence is TGTGCCAGTAGTCCCCGGACAGGGGGCACTGAAGCTTTCTTT.

On this clone itself: The same CDR3 is also encoded by other DNA sequences in this sample. The chain links TRBV30 to TRBJ1-2; D is ambiguous. The ends were cut back, 0 bases at V and 2 bases at J, with 4 bases in the middle. The CDR3 is 12 residues long. The germline CDR1 and CDR2 sequences are GTSNPN and SVGIG (reference sequence). The CDR3 is CAWSVTNYGYTF. DNA of the CDR3: TGTGCCTGGAGTGTGACAAACTATGGCTACACCTTC.

The V call is TRBV19, the J call TRBJ2-1; D might be TRBD1 (7 bases). The CDR3 contains 16 residues. Trimming stripped 4 bases from V and 5 bases from J, with 18 bases between. Germline loops: CDR1 LNHDA, CDR2 SQIVND (reference sequence). DNA of the CDR3: TGTGCCAGTAGTAAGACGCAGGGGGGCTACGACAATGAGCAGTTCTTC. It encodes CASSKTQGGYDNEQFF. The variable domain in full, with the rest retrieved from reference TRBV19 and TRBJ2-1, is DGGITQSPKYLFRKEGQNVTLSCEQNLNHDAMYWYRQDPGQGLRLIYYSQIVNDFQKGDIAEGYSVSREKKESFPLTVTSAQKNPTAFYLCASSKTQGGYDNEQFFGPGTRLTVL.

This chain joins TRBV4-1 and TRBJ1-2; possible D gene TRBD1, 6 bases. The CDR3 runs 15 residues. Germline V gives CDR1 MGHRA, CDR2 YSYEKL. Trimming took 2 bases from V and 2 from J, leaving 12 bases between them. The CDR3 is CASSQSRGANYGYTF. As DNA, the CDR3 is TGCGCCAGCAGCCAATCGAGGGGGGCAAACTATGGCTACACCTTC.